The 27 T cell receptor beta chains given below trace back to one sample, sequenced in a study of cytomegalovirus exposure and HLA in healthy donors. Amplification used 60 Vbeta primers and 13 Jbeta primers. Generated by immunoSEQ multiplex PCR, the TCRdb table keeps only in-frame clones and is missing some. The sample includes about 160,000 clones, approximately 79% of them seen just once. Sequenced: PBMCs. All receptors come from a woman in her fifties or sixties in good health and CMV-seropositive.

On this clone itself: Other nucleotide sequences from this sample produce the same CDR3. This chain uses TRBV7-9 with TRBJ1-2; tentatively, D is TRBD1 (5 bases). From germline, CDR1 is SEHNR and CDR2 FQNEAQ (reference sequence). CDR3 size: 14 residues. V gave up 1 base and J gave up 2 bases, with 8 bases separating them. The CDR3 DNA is TGTGCCAGCAGCTTAGGGTCAGGGAACTATGGCTACACCTTC. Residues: CASSLGSGNYGYTF.

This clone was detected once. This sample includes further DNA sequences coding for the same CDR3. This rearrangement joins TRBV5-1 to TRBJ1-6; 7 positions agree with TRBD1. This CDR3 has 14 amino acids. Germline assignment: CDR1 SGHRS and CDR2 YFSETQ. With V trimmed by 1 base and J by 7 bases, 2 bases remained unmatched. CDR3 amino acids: CASSLRQGNSPLHF. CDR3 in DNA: TGCGCCAGCAGCTTGAGACAGGGAAATTCACCCCTCCACTTT.

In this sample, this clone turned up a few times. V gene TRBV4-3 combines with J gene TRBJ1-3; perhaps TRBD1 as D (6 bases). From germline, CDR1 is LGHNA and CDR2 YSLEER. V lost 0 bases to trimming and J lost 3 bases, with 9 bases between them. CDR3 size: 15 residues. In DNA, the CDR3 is TGCGCCAGCAGCCAAGATAAGGGGGTTGGAAACACCATATATTTT. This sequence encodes CASSQDKGVGNTIYF.

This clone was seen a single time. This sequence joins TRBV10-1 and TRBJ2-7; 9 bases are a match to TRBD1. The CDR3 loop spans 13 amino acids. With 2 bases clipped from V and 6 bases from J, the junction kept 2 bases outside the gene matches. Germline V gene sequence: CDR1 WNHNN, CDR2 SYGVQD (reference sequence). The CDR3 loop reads CASSEGTGTEQYF. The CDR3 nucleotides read TGCGCCAGCAGTGAGGGGACAGGGACCGAGCAGTACTTC.

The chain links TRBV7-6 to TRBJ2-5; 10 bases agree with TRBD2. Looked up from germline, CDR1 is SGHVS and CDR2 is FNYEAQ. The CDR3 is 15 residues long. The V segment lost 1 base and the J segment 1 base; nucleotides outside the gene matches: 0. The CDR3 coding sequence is TGTGCCAGCAGCTTAGGACTAGCGGGCCAAGAGACCCAGTACTTC. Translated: CASSLGLAGQETQYF.

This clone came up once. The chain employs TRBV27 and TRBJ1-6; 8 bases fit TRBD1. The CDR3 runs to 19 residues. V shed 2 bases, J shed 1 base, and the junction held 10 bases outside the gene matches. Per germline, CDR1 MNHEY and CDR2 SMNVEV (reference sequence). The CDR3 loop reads CASSLRGGDRGSYNSPLHF. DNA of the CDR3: TGTGCCAGCAGTTTAAGGGGCGGCGACAGGGGTTCCTATAATTCACCCCTCCACTTT.

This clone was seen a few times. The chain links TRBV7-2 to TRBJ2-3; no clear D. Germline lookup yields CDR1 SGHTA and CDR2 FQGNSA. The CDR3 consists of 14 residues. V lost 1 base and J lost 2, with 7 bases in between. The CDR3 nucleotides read TGTGCCAGCAGCTTAGGGCCAATCACAGATACGCAGTATTTT. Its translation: CASSLGPITDTQYF.

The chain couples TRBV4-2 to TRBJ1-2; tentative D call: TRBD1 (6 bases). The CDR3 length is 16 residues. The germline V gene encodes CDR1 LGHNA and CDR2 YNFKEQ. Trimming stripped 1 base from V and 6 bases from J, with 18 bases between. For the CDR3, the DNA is TGTGCCAGCAGCCAAGGAGACGACAGGTCGTATCATGGCTACACCTTC. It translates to CASSQGDDRSYHGYTF.

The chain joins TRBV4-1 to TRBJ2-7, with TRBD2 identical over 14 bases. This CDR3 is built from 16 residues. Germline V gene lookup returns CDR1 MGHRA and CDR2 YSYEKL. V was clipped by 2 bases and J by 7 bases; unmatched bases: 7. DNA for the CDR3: TGCGCCAGCAGCCAACCGACTAGCGGGAGGGCCCAAGAGCAGTACTTC. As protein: CASSQPTSGRAQEQYF.

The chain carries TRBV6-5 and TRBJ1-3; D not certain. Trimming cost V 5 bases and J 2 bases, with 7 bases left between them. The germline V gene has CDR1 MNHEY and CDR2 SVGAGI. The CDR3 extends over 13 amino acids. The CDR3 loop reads CASSAYPGNTIYF. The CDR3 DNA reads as TGTGCCAGCAGTGCGTACCCTGGAAACACCATATATTTT.

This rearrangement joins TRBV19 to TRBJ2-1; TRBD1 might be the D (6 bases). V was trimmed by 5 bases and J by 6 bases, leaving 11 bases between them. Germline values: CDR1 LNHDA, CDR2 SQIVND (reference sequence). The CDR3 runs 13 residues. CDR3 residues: CASSGRDTNEQFF. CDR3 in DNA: TGTGCCAGTAGTGGCCGGGACACCAATGAGCAGTTCTTC.

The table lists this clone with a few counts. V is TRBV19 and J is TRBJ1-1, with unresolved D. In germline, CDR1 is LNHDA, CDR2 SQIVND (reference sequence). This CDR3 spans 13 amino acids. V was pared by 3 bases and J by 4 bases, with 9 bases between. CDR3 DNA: TGTGCCAGTAGTATGAGAGGGATCACTGAAGCTTTCTTT. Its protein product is CASSMRGITEAFF.

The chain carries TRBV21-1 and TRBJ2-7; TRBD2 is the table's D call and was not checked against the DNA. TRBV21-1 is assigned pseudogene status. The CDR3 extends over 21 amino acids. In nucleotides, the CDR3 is TGTGCCAGCAGCAAACTGGTGGGGTTACTAGCGGGAGTTTCCCACTCCTACGAGCAGTACTTC. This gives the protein CASSKLVGLLAGVSHSYEQYF.

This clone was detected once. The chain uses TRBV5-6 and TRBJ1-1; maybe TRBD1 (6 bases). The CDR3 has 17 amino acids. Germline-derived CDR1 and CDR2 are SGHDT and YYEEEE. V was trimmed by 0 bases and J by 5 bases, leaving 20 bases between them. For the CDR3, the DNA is TGTGCCAGCAGCTTGGTACCTATTGGCAGGGGTAGGACTGAAGCTTTCTTT. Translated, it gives CASSLVPIGRGRTEAFF.

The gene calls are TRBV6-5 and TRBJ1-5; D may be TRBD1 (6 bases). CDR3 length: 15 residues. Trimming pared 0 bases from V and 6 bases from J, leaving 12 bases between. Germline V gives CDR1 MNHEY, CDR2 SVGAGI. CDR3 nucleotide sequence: TGTGCCAGCAGTTACTCGAGAACAGGGCGTCAGCCCCAGCATTTT. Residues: CASSYSRTGRQPQHF.

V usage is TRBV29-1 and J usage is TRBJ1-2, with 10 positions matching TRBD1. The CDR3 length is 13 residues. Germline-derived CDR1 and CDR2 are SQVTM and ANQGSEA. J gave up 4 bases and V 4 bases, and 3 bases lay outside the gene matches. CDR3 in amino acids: CSVGDRGFYGYTF. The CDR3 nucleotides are TGCAGCGTTGGGGACAGGGGCTTCTATGGCTACACCTTC. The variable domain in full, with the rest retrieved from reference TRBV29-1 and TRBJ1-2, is SAVISQKPSRDICQRGTSLTIQCQVDSQVTMMFWYRQQPGQSLTLIATANQGSEATYESGFVIDKFPISRPNLTFSTLTVSNMSPEDSSIYLCSVGDRGFYGYTFGSGTRLTVV.

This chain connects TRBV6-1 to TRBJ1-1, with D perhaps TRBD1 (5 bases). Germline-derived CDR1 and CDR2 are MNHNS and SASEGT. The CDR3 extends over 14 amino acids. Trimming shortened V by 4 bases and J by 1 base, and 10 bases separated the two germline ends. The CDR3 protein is CASSAQVSNTEAFF. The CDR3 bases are TGTGCCAGCAGTGCACAGGTATCGAACACTGAAGCTTTCTTT.

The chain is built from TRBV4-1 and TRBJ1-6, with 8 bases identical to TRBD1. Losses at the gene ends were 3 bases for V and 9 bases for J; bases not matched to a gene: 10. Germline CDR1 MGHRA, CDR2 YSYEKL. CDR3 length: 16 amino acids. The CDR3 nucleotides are TGCGCCAGCAGCCAGGGAACCGGGACAGGAACTTCACCCCTCCACTTT. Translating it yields CASSQGTGTGTSPLHF.

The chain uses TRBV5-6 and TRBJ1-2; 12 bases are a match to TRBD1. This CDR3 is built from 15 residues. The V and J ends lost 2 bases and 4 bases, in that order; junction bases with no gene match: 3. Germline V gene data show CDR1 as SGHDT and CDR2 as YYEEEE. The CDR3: CASSLRDRGPYGYTF. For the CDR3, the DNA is TGTGCCAGCAGCTTACGGGACAGGGGGCCCTATGGCTACACCTTC.

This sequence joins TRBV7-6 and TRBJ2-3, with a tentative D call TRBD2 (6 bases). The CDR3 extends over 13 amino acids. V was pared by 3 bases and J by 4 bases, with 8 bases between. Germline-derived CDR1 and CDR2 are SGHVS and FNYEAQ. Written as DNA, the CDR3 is TGTGCCAGCAGCTTTCCTAGCGCAGATACGCAGTATTTT. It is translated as CASSFPSADTQYF.

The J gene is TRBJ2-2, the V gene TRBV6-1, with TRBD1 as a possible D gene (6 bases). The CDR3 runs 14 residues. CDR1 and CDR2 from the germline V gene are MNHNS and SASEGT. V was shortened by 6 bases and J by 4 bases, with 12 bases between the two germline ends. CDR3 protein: CASRLDRSTGELFF. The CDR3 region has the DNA TGTGCCAGCAGACTCGACAGGTCCACCGGGGAGCTGTTTTTT.

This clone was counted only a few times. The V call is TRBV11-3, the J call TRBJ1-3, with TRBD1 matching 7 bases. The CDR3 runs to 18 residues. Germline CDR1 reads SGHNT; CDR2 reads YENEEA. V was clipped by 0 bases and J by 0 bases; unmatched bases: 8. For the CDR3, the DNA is TGTGCCAGCAGCTTAGATCTTAGGGGGCCGAGCTCTGGAAACACCATATATTTT. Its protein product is CASSLDLRGPSSGNTIYF.

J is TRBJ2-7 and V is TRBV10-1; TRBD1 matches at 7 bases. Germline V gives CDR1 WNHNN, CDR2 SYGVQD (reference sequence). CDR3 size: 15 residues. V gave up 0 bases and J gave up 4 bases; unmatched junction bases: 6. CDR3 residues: CASSESRQGAYEQYF. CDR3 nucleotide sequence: TGCGCCAGCAGTGAGTCGAGACAGGGTGCATACGAGCAGTACTTC.

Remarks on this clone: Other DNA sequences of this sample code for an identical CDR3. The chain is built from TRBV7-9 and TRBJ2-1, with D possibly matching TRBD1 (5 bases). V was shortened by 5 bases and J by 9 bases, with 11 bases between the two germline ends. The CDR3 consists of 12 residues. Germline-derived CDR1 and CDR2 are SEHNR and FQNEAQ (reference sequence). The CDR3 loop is CASSPQGGEQFF. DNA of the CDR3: TGTGCCAGCAGCCCCCAGGGTGGTGAGCAGTTCTTC.

CDR3 nucleotides: TGTGCCAGCAGCCTAGCGGGGGGGCCCCCAGATACGCAGTATTTT. Protein product: CASSLAGGPPDTQYF. This sequence joins TRBV5-4 and TRBJ2-3; 12 nucleotides align to TRBD2. CDR3 length equals 15 residues. Germline V gene data show CDR1 as SGHNT and CDR2 as YYREEE (reference sequence). V was pared by 4 bases and J by 4 bases, with 4 bases of the junction left unmatched.

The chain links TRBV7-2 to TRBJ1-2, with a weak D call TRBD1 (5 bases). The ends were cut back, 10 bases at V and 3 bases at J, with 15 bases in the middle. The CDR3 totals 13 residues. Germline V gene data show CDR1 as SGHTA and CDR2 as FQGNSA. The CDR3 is CATRPTGYYGYTF. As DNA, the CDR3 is TGTGCCACCAGACCCACAGGTTACTATGGCTACACCTTC. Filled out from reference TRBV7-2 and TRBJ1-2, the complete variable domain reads GAGVSQSPSNKVTEKGKDVELRCDPISGHTALYWYRQSLGQGLEFLIYFQGNSAPDKSGLPSDRFSAERTGGSVSTLTIQRTQQEDSAVYLCATRPTGYYGYTFGSGTRLTVV.

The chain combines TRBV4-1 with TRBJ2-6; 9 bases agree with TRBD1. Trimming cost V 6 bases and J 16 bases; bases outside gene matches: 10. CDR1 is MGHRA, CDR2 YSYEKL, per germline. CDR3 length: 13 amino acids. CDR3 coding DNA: TGCGCCAGCAGTATTGGGACAGGGCGCTTGCTGACTTTC. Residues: CASSIGTGRLLTF.